A selection of T cell receptor beta chains follows, all from one sample in a study of blood T cell repertoires in COVID-19. The repertoire was sequenced with immunoSEQ multiplex PCR; TCRdb's copy has only in-frame clones and lacks some. Of roughly 230,000 clones in the sample, roughly 87% were seen once. Sequences were obtained from peripheral blood. The receptors shown here come from a middle-aged woman who had recovered from COVID-19. CDR3s include the opening cysteine and the closing phenylalanine or tryptophan.

TRBV6-1,TRBJ2-5,CASSEQQGRAETQYF
TRBV10-3,TRBJ2-1,CAISLEEIAEQFF
TRBV19,TRBJ2-1,CASRVNGAYDEQFF
TRBV2,TRBJ1-3,CASSELTAGNTIYF
TRBV6-2/TRBV6-3,TRBJ2-1,CASSYSGLGNYNEQFF
TRBV19,TRBJ1-5,CASSIDGGNQPQHF
TRBV5-6,TRBJ1-2,CASSPTTGGDYYGYTF
TRBV11-3,TRBJ2-3,CASSTMRRASTDTQYF
TRBV6-2/TRBV6-3,TRBJ1-5,CASSYSWTGVSNQPQHF
TRBV27,TRBJ2-1,CASSLIGSSYNEQFF
TRBV5-6,TRBJ2-3,CASSIRTGRSTDTQYF
TRBV19,TRBJ1-5,CASSIGQGFDQPQHF
TRBV5-1,TRBJ2-5,CASSLAGGRIKETQYF
TRBV9,TRBJ1-6,CASSVTAGDNSPLHF
TRBV28,TRBJ2-7,CASSGTSGGAIYEQYF
TRBV30,TRBJ1-1,CAWGPGQGLNTEAFF
TRBV10-3,TRBJ1-6,CAISGREDGNSPLHF
TRBV18,TRBJ1-6,CASSPAGAYNSPLHF
TRBV5-4,TRBJ2-7,CASSSTSGVSYEQYF
TRBV10-1,TRBJ1-4,CASIHPSWQAPNEKLFF
TRBV30,TRBJ1-1,CAWSVQDRPFF
TRBV30,TRBJ1-1,CAWSRDRNTEAFF